This is a list of T cell receptor beta chains from one sample in a study of T cells in Graves' hyperthyroidism and ophthalmopathy. TCRdb re-analysed the multiplex PCR reads in MiXCR, keeping a single row per CDR3 protein. The table includes 480,000 or so distinct CDR3 sequences, over 13% detected once. Sequenced: blood. The receptor set was obtained from a young woman with Graves' hyperthyroidism. Each CDR3 is given with its conserved first and last residue. The order of the fields is D gene, V gene, clone size, J gene, CDR3 DNA, CDR3 protein. The D gene is left open where the match is weak. Clone sizes are shown as once, few or many counts, or a class when the clone is expanded.

.	TRBV12-3/TRBV12-4	many	TRBJ1-2	TGTGCCAGCAGTCCCTCCGGGTGGTATGGCTACACCTTC	CASSPSGWYGYTF
.	TRBV6-1	many	TRBJ2-5	TGTGCCAGCACTCGGCTGATCCAAGAGACCCAGTACTTC	CASTRLIQETQYF
TRBD2	TRBV7-9	many	TRBJ2-7	TGTGCCAGCAGCATACGGACTAGCGGGACCCACGAGCAGTACTTC	CASSIRTSGTHEQYF
TRBD1	TRBV3-1	many	TRBJ2-5	TGTGCCAGCAGCCCTGGACAGGGCGCGGGGTTTGAGACCCAGTACTTC	CASSPGQGAGFETQYF
.	TRBV10-3	many	TRBJ2-5	TGTGCCATCAGTGAGTCGGGGGACATCGGGCAGGCCCAGTACTTC	CAISESGDIGQAQYF
TRBD2	TRBV24-1	few	TRBJ2-1	TGTGCCACCAGTGGTAGCGGGTCCTACAATGAGCAGTTCTTC	CATSGSGSYNEQFF
.	TRBV19	many	TRBJ2-1	TGTGCCAGTAACCCGAAGGCTAGCTCCTACAATGAGCAGTTCTTC	CASNPKASSYNEQFF
.	TRBV30	few	TRBJ1-2	TGTGCCTACTCCGGGGACTATGGCTACACCTTC	CAYSGDYGYTF
TRBD2	TRBV3-1	many	TRBJ2-1	TGTGCCAGCAGCGACGGACTAGACCACAATGAGCAGTTCTTC	CASSDGLDHNEQFF
.	TRBV3-1	many	TRBJ2-4	TGTGCCAGCAGCCAAGATGGGATGCAAAACATTCAGTACTTC	CASSQDGMQNIQYF
.	TRBV28	many	TRBJ2-1	TGTGCCAGCAGTTTAGGAGAACCAGGGCGCAATGAGCAGTTCTTC	CASSLGEPGRNEQFF
.	TRBV30	many	TRBJ2-1	TGTGCCTGGAGTCCCCACCCCCGATATAGGGAGTTATCTGGGCAGTTCTTC	CAWSPHPRYRELSGQFF
.	TRBV20-1	few	TRBJ1-1	TGCAGTGCCAAAGATGGCAGGGAAGCTTTCTTT	CSAKDGREAFF
TRBD2	TRBV12-3/TRBV12-4	many	TRBJ2-5	TGTGCCAGCAGTTTTACTAGCGGGAGCGAGACCCAGTACTTC	CASSFTSGSETQYF
.	TRBV20-1	many	TRBJ2-3	TGCAGTGCTGCCGGGTTCACAGATACGCAGTATTTT	CSAAGFTDTQYF